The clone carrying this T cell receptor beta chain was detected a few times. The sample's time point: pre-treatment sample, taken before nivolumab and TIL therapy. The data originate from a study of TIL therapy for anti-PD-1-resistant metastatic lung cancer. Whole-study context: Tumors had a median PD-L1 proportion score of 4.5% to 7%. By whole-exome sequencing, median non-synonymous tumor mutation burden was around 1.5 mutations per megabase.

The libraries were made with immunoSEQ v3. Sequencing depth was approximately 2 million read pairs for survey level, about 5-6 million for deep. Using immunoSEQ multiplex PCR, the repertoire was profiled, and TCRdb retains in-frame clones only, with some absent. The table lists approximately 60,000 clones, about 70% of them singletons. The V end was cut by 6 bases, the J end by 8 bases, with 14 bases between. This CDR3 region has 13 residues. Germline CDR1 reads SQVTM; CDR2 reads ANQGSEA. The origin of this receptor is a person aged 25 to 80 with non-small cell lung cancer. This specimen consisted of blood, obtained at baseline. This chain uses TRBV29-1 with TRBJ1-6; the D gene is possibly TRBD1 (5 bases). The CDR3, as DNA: TGCAGCGTGACGCAGGGTGTAGATTCACCCCTCCACTTT. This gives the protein CSVTQGVDSPLHF.